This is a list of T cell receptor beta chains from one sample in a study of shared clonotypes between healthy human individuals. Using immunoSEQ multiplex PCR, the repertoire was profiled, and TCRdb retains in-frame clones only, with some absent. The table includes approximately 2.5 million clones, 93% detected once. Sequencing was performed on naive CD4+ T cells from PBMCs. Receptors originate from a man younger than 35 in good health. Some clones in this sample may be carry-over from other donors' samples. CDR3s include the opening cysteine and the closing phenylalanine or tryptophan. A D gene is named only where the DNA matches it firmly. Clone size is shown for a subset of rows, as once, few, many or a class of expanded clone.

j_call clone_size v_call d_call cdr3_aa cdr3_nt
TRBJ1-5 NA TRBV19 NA CASSIQLGHNQPQHF TGTGCCAGTAGTATTCAATTAGGGCACAATCAGCCCCAGCATTTT
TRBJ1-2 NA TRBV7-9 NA CASSLVSQGDGGYTF TGTGCCAGCAGCTTAGTTTCCCAGGGTGACGGTGGCTACACCTTC
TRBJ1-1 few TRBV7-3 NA CASIHPARDEDTEAFF TGTGCCAGCATCCACCCTGCGAGGGATGAGGACACTGAAGCTTTCTTT
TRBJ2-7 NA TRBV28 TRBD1 CASRQRQGFSYEQYF TGTGCCAGCAGACAAAGACAGGGTTTTTCCTACGAGCAGTACTTC
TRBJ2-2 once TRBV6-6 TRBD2 CATSGRANTGELFF TGTGCCACTAGCGGGAGGGCGAACACCGGGGAGCTGTTTTTT
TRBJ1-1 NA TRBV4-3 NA CASSANMNTEAFF TGCGCCAGCAGCGCTAACATGAACACTGAAGCTTTCTTT
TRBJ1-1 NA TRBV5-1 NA CASSSGRTNTEAFF TGCGCCAGCAGCTCGGGACGGACGAACACTGAAGCTTTCTTT
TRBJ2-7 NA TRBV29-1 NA CSVGPNRGQGPYEQYF TGCAGCGTTGGCCCAAATCGAGGTCAGGGGCCCTACGAGCAGTACTTC
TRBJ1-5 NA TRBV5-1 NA CASSLAPAGQPQHF TGCGCCAGCAGCTTGGCCCCGGCGGGTCAGCCCCAGCATTTT
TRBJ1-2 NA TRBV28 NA CASSLLRGQGVGYTF TGTGCCAGCAGTTTATTGAGAGGGCAGGGTGTTGGCTACACCTTC
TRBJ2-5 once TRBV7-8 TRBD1 CASSIWTGAFRETQYF TGTGCCAGCAGCATCTGGACAGGGGCCTTTCGTGAGACCCAGTACTTC
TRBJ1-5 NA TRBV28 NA CASSLGYFGNQPQHF TGTGCCAGCAGTTTAGGCTACTTTGGCAATCAGCCCCAGCATTTT
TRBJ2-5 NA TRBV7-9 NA CASSGQSQETQYF TGCGCCAGCAGTGGGCAGAGCCAAGAGACCCAGTACTTC
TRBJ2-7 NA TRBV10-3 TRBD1 CAISKDRQQQYF TGTGCCATCAGCAAGGACAGGCAACAGCAGTACTTC
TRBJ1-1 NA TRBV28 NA CASIPSMNTEAFF TGTGCCAGCATCCCCTCCATGAACACTGAAGCTTTCTTT
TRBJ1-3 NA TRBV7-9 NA CASSPRGWSGSGNTIYF TGTGCCAGCAGCCCCCGGGGATGGTCAGGATCTGGAAACACCATATATTTT
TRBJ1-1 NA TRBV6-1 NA CASSEEPRLTEAFF TGTGCCAGCAGTGAAGAACCTCGGTTGACTGAAGCTTTCTTT
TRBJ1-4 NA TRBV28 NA CASSLGGATNEKLFF TGTGCCAGCAGTTTGGGCGGGGCAACTAATGAAAAACTGTTTTTT
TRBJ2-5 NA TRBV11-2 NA CASSLGLRYQETQYF TGTGCCAGCAGCTTAGGGCTTAGGTACCAAGAGACCCAGTACTTC
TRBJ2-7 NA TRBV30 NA CAWSVGGLRSYEQYF TGTGCCTGGAGTGTAGGCGGCCTTCGCTCCTACGAGCAGTACTTC
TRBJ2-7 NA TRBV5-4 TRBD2 CASSLWSGLGVEQYF TGTGCCAGCAGCTTGTGGTCCGGACTAGGGGTCGAGCAGTACTTC
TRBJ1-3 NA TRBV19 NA CASRAGNTIYF TGTGCCAGTAGAGCAGGAAACACCATATATTTT
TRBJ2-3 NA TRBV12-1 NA CASSQPAGWDSTDTQYF TGTGCCAGCAGCCAGCCGGCAGGTTGGGATAGCACAGATACGCAGTATTTT
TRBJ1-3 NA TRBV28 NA CASSFQGGSGNTIYF TGTGCCAGCAGTTTTCAGGGAGGCTCTGGAAACACCATATATTTT
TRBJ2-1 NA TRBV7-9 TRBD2 CASSPTSGSYNEQFF TGTGCCAGCAGCCCTACTAGCGGGAGTTACAATGAGCAGTTCTTC
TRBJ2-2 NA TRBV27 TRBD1 CASSPSPGQGNTGELFF TGTGCCAGCAGTCCTTCCCCCGGACAGGGGAACACCGGGGAGCTGTTTTTT
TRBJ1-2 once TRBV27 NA CASSLSRGSHYGYTF TGTGCCAGCAGTTTATCAAGGGGGTCCCACTATGGCTACACCTTC
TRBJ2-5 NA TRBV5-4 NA CASSPGGRETQYF TGTGCCAGCAGCCCGGGGGGCAGGGAGACCCAGTACTTC
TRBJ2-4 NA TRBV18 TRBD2 CASSPLAGQSNAKNIQYF TGTGCCAGCTCACCACTAGCGGGCCAATCTAATGCCAAAAACATTCAGTACTTC
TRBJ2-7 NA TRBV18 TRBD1 CASSTAGTGEYEQYF TGTGCCAGCTCTACCGCCGGGACAGGGGAGTACGAGCAGTACTTC
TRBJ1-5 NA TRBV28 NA CASSYLWPDQPQHF TGTGCCAGCAGTTACCTCTGGCCGGATCAGCCCCAGCATTTT
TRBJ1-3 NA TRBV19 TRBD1 CASSARRGRGGNTIYF TGTGCCAGTAGTGCCCGCAGGGGGCGAGGTGGAAACACCATATATTTT
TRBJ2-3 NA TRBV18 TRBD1 CASSRRGLSTDTQYF TGTGCCAGCTCTCGCAGGGGGCTGAGCACAGATACGCAGTATTTT
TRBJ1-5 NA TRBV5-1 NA CASSLGPSGQPQHF TGCGCCAGCAGCTTGGGTCCCTCCGGGCAGCCCCAGCATTTT
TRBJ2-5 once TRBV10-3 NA CAISGQGLPDQYF TGTGCCATCAGTGGGCAGGGGCTACCCGACCAGTACTTC
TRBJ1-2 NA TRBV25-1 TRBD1 CASSEIGQGHNYGYTF TGTGCCAGCAGTGAAATTGGACAGGGGCACAACTATGGCTACACCTTC
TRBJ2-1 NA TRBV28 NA CASSARRYYNEQFF TGTGCCAGCAGTGCCAGGAGATACTACAATGAGCAGTTCTTC
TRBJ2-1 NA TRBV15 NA CATGGWVQSDEQFF TGTGCCACCGGGGGGTGGGTCCAAAGCGATGAGCAGTTCTTC
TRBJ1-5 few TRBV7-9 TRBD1 CASSPGTVNQPQHF TGTGCCAGCAGCCCCGGGACAGTCAATCAGCCCCAGCATTTT
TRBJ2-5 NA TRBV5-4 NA CASSLGLVKETQYF TGTGCCAGCAGCTTGGGACTAGTGAAAGAGACCCAGTACTTC
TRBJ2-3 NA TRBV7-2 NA CASSPSRADPGQVDTQYF TGTGCCAGCAGCCCCTCAAGGGCGGACCCTGGGCAAGTAGATACGCAGTATTTT
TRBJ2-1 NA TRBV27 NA CASSFGRNEQFF TGTGCCAGCAGCTTTGGGCGGAATGAGCAGTTCTTC
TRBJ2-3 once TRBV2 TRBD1 CASSFDRGLEDTQYF TGTGCCAGCAGTTTCGACAGGGGGCTAGAAGATACGCAGTATTTT
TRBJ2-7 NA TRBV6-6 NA CASSFGSPEQYF TGTGCCAGCAGTTTTGGCAGTCCCGAGCAGTACTTC
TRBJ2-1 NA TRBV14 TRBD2 CASSQDLGRDEQFF TGTGCCAGCAGCCAAGACTTGGGGAGGGATGAGCAGTTCTTC
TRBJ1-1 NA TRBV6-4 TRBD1 CASSELPGGNTEAFF TGTGCCAGCAGTGAACTCCCAGGGGGAAACACTGAAGCTTTCTTT
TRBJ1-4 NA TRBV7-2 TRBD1 CASSLDRAQEKLFF TGTGCCAGCAGCTTGGACAGGGCCCAAGAAAAACTGTTTTTT
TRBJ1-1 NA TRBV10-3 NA CAIRLDRDTEAFF TGTGCCATCAGACTAGACAGAGACACTGAAGCTTTCTTT
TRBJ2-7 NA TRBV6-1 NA CASNTKIGTHEQYF TGTGCCAGCAATACAAAAATAGGGACCCACGAGCAGTACTTC
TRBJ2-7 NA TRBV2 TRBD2 CASKETSGSREQYF TGTGCCAGCAAAGAGACTAGCGGGAGTCGAGAGCAGTACTTC
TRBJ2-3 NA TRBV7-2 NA CASSFGMADTQYF TGTGCCAGCAGCTTTGGTATGGCAGATACGCAGTATTTT
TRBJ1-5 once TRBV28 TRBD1 CASSLLRTGDQPQHF TGTGCCAGCAGTTTATTGAGGACAGGGGATCAGCCCCAGCATTTT
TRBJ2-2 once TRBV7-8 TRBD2 CASSLTVAGGETGELFF TGTGCCAGCAGCTTAACAGTAGCGGGAGGCGAGACCGGGGAGCTGTTTTTT
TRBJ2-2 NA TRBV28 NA CASSLSGAVTGELFF TGTGCCAGCAGTTTATCCGGGGCAGTCACCGGGGAGCTGTTTTTT
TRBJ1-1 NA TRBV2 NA CASIQVALYMNTEAFF TGTGCCAGCATTCAAGTGGCCCTATACATGAACACTGAAGCTTTCTTT
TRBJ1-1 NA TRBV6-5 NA CASSYNRLNTEAFF TGTGCCAGCAGTTATAACAGGTTGAACACTGAAGCTTTCTTT
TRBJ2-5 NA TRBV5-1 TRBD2 CASSLGTSGLQETQYF TGCGCCAGCAGCTTGGGGACTAGCGGGCTCCAAGAGACCCAGTACTTC
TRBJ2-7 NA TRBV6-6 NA CASSYGVRVSEQYF TGTGCCAGCAGTTACGGGGTCAGGGTTTCCGAGCAGTACTTC
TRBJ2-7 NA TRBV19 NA CASSGAGSTYEQYF TGTGCCAGTTCGGGGGCAGGGTCTACCTACGAGCAGTACTTC
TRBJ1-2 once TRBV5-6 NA CASSLGPSQGYTF TGTGCCAGCAGCCTGGGCCCATCCCAAGGCTACACCTTC